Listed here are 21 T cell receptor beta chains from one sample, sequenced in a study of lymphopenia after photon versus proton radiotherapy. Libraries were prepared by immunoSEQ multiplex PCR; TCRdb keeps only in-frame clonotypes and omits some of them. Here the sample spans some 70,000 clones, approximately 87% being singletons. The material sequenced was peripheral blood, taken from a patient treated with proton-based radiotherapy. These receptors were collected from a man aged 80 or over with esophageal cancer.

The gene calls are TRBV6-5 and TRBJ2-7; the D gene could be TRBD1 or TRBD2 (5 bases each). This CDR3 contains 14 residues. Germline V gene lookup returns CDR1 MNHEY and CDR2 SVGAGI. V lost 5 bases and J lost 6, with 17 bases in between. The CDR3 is CASSTGTRRGEQYF. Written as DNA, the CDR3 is TGTGCCAGCAGTACCGGGACCCGTAGGGGCGAGCAGTACTTC.

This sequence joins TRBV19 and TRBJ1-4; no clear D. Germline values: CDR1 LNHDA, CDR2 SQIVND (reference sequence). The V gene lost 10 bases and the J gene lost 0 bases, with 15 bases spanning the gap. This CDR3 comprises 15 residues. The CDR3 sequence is CATRAVFTTNEKLFF. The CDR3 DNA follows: TGTGCCACGAGGGCGGTCTTTACAACTAATGAAAAACTGTTTTTT. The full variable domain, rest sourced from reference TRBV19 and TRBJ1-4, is DGGITQSPKYLFRKEGQNVTLSCEQNLNHDAMYWYRQDPGQGLRLIYYSQIVNDFQKGDIAEGYSVSREKKESFPLTVTSAQKNPTAFYLCATRAVFTTNEKLFFGSGTQLSVL.

CDR3 DNA: TGCGCCAGCAGCCAAGAGGGAAACACCATATATTTT. This sequence encodes CASSQEGNTIYF. This chain joins TRBV4-3 and TRBJ1-3, with D unresolved. CDR1 is LGHNA and CDR2 is YSLEER in the germline V gene. V lost 0 bases and J lost 4, with 1 base in between. This CDR3 contains 12 residues.

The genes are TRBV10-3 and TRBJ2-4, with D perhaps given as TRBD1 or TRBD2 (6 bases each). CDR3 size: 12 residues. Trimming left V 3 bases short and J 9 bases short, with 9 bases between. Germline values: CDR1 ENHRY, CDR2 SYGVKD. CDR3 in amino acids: CAISDGGPIQYF. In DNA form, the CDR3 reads TGTGCCATCAGTGATGGGGGGCCCATTCAGTACTTC.

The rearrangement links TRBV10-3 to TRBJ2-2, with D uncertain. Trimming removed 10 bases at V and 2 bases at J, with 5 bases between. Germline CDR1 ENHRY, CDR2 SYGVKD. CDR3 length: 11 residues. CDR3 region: CATQNTGELFF. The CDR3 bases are TGTGCCACCCAAAACACCGGGGAGCTGTTTTTT.

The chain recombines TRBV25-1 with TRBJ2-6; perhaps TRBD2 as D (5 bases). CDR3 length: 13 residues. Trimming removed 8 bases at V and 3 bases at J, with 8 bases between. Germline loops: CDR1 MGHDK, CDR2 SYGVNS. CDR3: CASAAGGANVLTF. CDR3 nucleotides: TGTGCCAGCGCTGCGGGTGGGGCCAACGTCCTGACTTTC.

CDR3 coding DNA: TGTGCCATCAGTGAGTCGAATTCCCCGCCGGGGGGCTCGGGTAGCAATCAGCCCCAGCATTTT. It codes for CAISESNSPPGGSGSNQPQHF. The rearrangement links TRBV10-3 to TRBJ1-5; TRBD1 is a possible D gene (6 bases). The V end was cut by 0 bases, the J end by 0 bases, with 24 bases between. CDR1 ENHRY and CDR2 SYGVKD come from the germline V gene. CDR3 length: 21 residues.

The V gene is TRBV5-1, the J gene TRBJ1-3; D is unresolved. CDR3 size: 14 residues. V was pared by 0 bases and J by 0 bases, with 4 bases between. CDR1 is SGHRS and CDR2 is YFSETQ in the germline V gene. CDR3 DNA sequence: TGCGCCAGCAGCTTGGAGGGCTCTGGAAACACCATATATTTT. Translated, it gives CASSLEGSGNTIYF.

CDR3 nucleotides: TGCGCCAGCAGCCCATCCCCGAGGGCTAATGAAAAACTGTTTTTT. It encodes CASSPSPRANEKLFF. The rearrangement uses TRBV5-1 and TRBJ1-4; no clear D. V gave up 4 bases and J gave up 3 bases, with 13 bases separating them. CDR1 is SGHRS and CDR2 is YFSETQ in the germline V gene. The CDR3 is made up of 15 amino acids.

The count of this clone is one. The CDR3 DNA reads as TGTGCCAGCAGCCCCGACAGGACTAGTGGCTACACCTTC. Its protein is CASSPDRTSGYTF. The rearrangement joins TRBV7-3 to TRBJ1-2, with D tentatively TRBD1 (6 bases). Germline V gives CDR1 SGHTA, CDR2 FQGTGA. The V gene lost 5 bases and the J gene lost 7 bases, with 14 bases spanning the gap. The CDR3 totals 13 residues.

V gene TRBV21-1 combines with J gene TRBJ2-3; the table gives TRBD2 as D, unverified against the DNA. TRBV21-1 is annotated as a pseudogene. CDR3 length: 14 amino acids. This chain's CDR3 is CASVRDLLTDTQYF. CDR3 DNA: TGTGCCAGCGTACGGGACTTACTCACAGATACGCAGTATTTT.

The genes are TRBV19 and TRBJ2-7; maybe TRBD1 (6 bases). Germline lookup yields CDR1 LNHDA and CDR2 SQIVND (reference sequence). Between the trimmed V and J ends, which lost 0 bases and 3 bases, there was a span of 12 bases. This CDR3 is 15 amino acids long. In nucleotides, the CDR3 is TGTGCCAGTAGTATAGACGGAACAGGGATCTACGAGCAGTACTTC. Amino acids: CASSIDGTGIYEQYF.

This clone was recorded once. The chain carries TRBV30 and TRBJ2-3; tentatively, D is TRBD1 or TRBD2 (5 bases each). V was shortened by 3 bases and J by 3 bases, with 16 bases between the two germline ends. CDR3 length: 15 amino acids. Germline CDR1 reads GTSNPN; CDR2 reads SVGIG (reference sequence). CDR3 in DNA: TGTGCCTGGAGGGGCCTGGGGGAAGCAACAGATACGCAGTATTTT. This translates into CAWRGLGEATDTQYF. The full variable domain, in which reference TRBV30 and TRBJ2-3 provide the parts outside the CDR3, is SQTIHQWPATLVQPVGSPLSLECTVEGTSNPNLYWYRQAAGRGLQLLFYSVGIGQISSEVPQNLSASRPQDRQFILSSKKLLLSDSGFYLCAWRGLGEATDTQYFGPGTRLTVL.

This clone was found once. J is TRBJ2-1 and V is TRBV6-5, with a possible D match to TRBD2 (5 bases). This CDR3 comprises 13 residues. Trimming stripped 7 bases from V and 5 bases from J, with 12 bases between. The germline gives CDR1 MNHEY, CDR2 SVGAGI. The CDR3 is CASKILGDNEQFF. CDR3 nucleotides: TGTGCCAGCAAAATACTCGGGGACAATGAGCAGTTCTTC.

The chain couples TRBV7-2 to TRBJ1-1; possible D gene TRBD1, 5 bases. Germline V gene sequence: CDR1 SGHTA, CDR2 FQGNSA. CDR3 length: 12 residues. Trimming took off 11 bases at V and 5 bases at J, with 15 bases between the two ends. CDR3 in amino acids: CAVGYGATEAFF. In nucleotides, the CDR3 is TGTGCCGTGGGTTACGGGGCGACTGAAGCTTTCTTT.

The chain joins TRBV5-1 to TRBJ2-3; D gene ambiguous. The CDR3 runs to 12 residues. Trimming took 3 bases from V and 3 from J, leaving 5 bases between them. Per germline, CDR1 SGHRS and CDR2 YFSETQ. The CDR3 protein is CASSSFTDTQYF. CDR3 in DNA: TGCGCCAGCAGCTCTTTTACAGATACGCAGTATTTT.

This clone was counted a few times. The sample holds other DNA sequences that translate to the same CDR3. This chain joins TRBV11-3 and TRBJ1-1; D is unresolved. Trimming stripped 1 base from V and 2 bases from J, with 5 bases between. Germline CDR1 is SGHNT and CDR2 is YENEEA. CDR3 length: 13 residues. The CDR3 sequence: CASSLGRNTEAFF. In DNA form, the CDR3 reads TGTGCCAGCAGCTTAGGCAGAAACACTGAAGCTTTCTTT.

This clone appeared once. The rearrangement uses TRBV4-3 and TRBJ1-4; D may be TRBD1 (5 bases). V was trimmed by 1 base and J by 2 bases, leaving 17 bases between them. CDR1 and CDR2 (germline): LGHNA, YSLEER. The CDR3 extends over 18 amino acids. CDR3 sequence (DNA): TGCGCCAGCAGCCAAGCCCCTGTTAGGGGAAGGACTAATGAAAAACTGTTTTTT. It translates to CASSQAPVRGRTNEKLFF.

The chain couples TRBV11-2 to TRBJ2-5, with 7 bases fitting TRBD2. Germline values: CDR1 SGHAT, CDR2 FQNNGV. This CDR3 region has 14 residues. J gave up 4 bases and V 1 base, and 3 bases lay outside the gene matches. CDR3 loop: CASSLVRGTETQYF. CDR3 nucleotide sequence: TGTGCCAGCAGCTTAGTGCGGGGGACAGAGACCCAGTACTTC.

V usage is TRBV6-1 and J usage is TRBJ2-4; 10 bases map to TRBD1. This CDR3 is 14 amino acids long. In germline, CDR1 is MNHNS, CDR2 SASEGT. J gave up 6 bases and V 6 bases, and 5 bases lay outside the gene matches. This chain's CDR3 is CASRGQGTLNIQYF. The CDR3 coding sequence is TGTGCCAGCAGGGGACAGGGGACTCTAAACATTCAGTACTTC.

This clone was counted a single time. The CDR3 region has the DNA TGTGCCAGCAGCTTAGTAACTAGCGGTATGAATGAGCAGTTCTTC. This encodes CASSLVTSGMNEQFF. The V call is TRBV7-2, the J call TRBJ2-1; 8 positions agree with TRBD2. Germline CDR1 and CDR2: SGHTA and FQGNSA. V shed 1 base and J 7 bases; nucleotides not matched to a gene: 6. This CDR3 region has 15 residues.